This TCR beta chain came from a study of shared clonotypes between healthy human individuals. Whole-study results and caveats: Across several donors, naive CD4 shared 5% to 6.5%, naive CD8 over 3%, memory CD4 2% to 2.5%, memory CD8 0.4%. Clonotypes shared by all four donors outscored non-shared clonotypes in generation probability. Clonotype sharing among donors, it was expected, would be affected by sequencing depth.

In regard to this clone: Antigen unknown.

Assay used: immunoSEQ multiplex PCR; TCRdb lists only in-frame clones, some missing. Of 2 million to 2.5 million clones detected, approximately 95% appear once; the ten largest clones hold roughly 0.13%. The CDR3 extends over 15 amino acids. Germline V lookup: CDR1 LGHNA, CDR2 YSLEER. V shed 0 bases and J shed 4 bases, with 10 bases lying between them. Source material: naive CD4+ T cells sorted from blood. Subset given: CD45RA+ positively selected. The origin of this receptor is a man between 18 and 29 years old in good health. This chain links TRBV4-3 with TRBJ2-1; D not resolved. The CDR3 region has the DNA TGCGCCAGCAGCCAAGATCGGCCAGTTTACAATGAGCAGTTCTTC. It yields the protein CASSQDRPVYNEQFF.